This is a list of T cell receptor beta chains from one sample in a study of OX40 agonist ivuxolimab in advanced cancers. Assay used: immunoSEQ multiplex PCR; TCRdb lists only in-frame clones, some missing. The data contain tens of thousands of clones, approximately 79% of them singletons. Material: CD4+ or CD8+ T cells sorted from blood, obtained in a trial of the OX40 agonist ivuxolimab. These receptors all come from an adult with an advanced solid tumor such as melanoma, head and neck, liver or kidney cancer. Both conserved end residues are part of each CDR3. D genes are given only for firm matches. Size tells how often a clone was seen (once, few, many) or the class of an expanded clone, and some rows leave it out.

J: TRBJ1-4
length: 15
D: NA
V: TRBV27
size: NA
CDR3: CASSSTGGGNEKLFF
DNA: TGTGCCAGCAGTTCGACGGGAGGGGGGAATGAAAAACTGTTTTTT

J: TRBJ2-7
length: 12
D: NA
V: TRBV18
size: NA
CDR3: CASSPPGYEQYF
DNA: TGTGCCAGCTCACCACCAGGGTACGAGCAGTACTTC

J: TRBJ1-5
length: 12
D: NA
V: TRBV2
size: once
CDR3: CASRPLNQPQHF
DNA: TGTGCCAGCAGGCCACTAAATCAGCCCCAGCATTTT

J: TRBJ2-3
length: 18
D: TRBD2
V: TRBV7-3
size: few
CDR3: CASSPVPGQPGGADTQYF
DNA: TGTGCCAGCAGCCCCGTCCCCGGACAACCCGGGGGGGCAGATACGCAGTATTTT

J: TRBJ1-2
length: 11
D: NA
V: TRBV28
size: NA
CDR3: CASHTLGRGTF
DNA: TGTGCCAGCCACACTCTAGGTAGAGGGACCTTC

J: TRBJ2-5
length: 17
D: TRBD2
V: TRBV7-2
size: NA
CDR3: CASSSQPGRGTTREQYF
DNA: TGTGCCAGCAGCTCCCAACCCGGACGGGGGACTACGAGGGAGCAGTACTTC

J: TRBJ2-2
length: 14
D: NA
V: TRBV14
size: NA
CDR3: CASSQLGSTGELFF
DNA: TGTGCCAGCAGCCAATTGGGTAGCACCGGGGAGCTGTTTTTT

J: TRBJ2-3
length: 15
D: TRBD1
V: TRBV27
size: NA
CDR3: CASSSLGTGKNTQYF
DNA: TGTGCCAGCAGTTCCCTGGGGACAGGGAAAAATACGCAGTATTTT

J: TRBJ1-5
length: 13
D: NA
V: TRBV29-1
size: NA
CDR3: CSVGGSTNQPQHF
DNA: TGCAGCGTTGGAGGGAGTACCAATCAGCCCCAGCATTTT

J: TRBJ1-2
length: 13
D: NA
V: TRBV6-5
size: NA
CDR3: CASSYSAVYGYTF
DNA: TGTGCCAGCAGTTACTCGGCCGTTTATGGCTACACCTTC

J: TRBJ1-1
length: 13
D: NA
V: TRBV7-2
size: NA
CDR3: CASSAHPDTEAFF
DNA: TGTGCCAGCAGCGCCCACCCTGATACTGAAGCTTTCTTT

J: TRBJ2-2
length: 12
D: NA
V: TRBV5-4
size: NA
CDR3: CASSFKTGELFF
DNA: TGTGCCAGCAGCTTTAAAACCGGGGAGCTGTTTTTT

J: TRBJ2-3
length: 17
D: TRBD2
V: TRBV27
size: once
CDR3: CATAPFVAGASTDTQYF
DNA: TGTGCCACCGCACCTTTCGTAGCGGGGGCTAGCACAGATACGCAGTATTTT

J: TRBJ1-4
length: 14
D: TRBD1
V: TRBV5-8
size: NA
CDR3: CASSSQGAEEKLFF
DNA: TGTGCCAGCAGCTCCCAGGGGGCTGAGGAAAAACTGTTTTTT

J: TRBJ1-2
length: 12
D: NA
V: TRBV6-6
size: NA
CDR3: CASSTHRRSYTF
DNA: TGTGCCAGCAGTACACATCGGCGGAGCTACACCTTC

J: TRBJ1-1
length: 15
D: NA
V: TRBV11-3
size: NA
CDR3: CASSRGGNLNTEAFF
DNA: TGTGCCAGCAGCCGAGGGGGGAATCTGAACACTGAAGCTTTCTTT

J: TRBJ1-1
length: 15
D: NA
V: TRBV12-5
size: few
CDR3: CASGLAPDGATEAFF
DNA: TGTGCTAGTGGTTTGGCTCCGGACGGAGCCACTGAAGCTTTCTTT

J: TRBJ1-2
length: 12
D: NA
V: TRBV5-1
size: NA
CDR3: CASSLDGDGYTF
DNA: TGCGCCAGCAGCTTGGATGGAGATGGCTACACCTTC

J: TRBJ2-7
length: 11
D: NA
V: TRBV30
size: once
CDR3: CAWSQGVGSYF
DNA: TGTGCCTGGAGCCAGGGCGTTGGTTCGTACTTC

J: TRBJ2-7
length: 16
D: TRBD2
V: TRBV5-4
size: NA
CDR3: CASSLFPSGGAGEQYF
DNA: TGTGCCAGCAGCTTGTTCCCTAGCGGGGGGGCTGGCGAGCAGTACTTC

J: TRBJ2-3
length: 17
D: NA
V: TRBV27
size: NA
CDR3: CASSLARDFYQADTQYF
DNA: TGTGCCAGCAGCCTAGCGCGGGACTTTTACCAGGCAGATACGCAGTATTTT

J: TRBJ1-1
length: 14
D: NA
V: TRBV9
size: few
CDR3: CASSVDLGATEAFF
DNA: TGTGCCAGCAGCGTAGATTTGGGGGCTACTGAAGCTTTCTTT

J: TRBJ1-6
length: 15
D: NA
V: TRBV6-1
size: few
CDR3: CASSEGGPWGSPLHF
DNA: TGTGCCAGCAGTGAAGGGGGGCCGTGGGGTTCACCCCTCCACTTT

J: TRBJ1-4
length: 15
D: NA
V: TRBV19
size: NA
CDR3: CASSIMGTANEKLFF
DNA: TGTGCCAGTAGTATAATGGGGACGGCTAATGAAAAACTGTTTTTT

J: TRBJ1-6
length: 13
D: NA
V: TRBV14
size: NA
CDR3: CASSQDLGSPLHF
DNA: TGTGCCAGCAGCCAAGATCTCGGTTCACCCCTCCACTTT

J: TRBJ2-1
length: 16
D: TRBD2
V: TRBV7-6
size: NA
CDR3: CASSATSGSRYNEQFF
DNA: TGTGCCAGCAGCGCAACTAGCGGGAGCCGTTACAATGAGCAGTTCTTC

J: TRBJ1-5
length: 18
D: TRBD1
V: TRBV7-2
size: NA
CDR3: CASSLVPGQYYSNQPQHF
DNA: TGTGCCAGCAGCTTAGTACCGGGACAGTATTATAGCAATCAGCCCCAGCATTTT

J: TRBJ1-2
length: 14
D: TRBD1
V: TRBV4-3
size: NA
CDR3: CASSRAGGGYGYTF
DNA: TGCGCCAGCAGCCGGGCAGGGGGAGGGTATGGCTACACCTTC

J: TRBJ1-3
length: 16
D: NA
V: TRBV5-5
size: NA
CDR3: CASSLAALTAGNTIYF
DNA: TGTGCCAGCAGCTTGGCCGCCCTGACAGCTGGAAACACCATATATTTT

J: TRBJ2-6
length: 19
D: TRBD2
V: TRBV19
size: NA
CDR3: CASSPPGGGTSSGANVLTF
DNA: TGTGCCAGTAGCCCACCGGGGGGAGGCACAAGCTCTGGGGCCAACGTCCTGACTTTC

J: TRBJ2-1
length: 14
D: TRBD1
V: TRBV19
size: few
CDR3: CASSMWDRGDEQFF
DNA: TGTGCCAGTAGTATGTGGGACAGGGGGGATGAGCAGTTCTTC

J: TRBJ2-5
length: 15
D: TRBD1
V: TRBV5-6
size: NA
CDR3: CASSFRDRGRETQYF
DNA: TGTGCCAGCAGCTTCCGGGACAGGGGGAGAGAGACCCAGTACTTC

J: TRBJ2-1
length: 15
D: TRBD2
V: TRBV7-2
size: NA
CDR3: CASSRLLAGNNEQFF
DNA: TGTGCCAGCAGCAGATTATTAGCGGGAAACAATGAGCAGTTCTTC

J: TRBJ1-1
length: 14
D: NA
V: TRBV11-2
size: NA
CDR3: CASSHPQGSPEAFF
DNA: TGTGCCAGCAGCCACCCCCAGGGATCCCCTGAAGCTTTCTTT

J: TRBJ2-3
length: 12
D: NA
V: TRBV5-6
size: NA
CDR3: CASSSSRDTQYF
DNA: TGTGCCAGCAGCTCTAGCAGAGATACGCAGTATTTT

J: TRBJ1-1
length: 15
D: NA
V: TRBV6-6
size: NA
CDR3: CASSSSSAGNTEAFF
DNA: TGTGCCAGCAGTTCCTCCTCGGCCGGGAACACTGAAGCTTTCTTT

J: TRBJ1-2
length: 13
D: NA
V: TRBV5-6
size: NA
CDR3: CASSLRQGDGYTF
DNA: TGTGCCAGCAGCTTGAGGCAGGGCGATGGCTACACCTTC

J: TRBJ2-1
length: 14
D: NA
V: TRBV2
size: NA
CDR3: CASSGDRGDYEQFF
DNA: TGTGCCAGCAGTGGGGACCGAGGGGATTATGAGCAGTTCTTC

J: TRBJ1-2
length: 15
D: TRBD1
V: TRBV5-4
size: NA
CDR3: CASSPRQGFNYGYTF
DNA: TGTGCCAGCAGCCCGCGACAGGGATTTAACTATGGCTACACCTTC

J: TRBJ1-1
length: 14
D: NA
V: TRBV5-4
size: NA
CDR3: CASSLETGNTEAFF
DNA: TGTGCCAGCAGCTTGGAGACAGGGAACACTGAAGCTTTCTTT

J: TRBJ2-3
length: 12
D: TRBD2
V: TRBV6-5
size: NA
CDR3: CASLSGSGTQYF
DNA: TGTGCCAGCCTTAGCGGGAGCGGTACGCAGTATTTT

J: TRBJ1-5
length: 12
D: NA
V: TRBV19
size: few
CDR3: CASSPSGGPQHF
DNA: TGTGCCAGTAGTCCCTCGGGAGGTCCCCAGCATTTT

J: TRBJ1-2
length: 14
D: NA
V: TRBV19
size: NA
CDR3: CASSIPPLKGGYTF
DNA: TGTGCCAGTAGTATTCCCCCTCTAAAGGGTGGCTACACCTTC

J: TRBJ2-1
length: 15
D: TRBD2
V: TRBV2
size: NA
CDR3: CASSISGRGGNEQFF
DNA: TGTGCCAGCAGTATTAGCGGGAGAGGGGGTAATGAGCAGTTCTTC

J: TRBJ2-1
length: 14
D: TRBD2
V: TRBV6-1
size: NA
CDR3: CASKGLADHGEQFF
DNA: TGTGCCAGCAAGGGTCTAGCGGACCACGGTGAGCAGTTCTTC

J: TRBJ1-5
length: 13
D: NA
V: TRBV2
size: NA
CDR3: CASLRGPHQPQHF
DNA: TGTGCCAGCCTCAGGGGTCCTCATCAGCCCCAGCATTTT

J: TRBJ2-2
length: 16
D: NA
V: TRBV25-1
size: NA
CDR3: CASTQGAGWGTGELFF
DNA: TGTGCCAGCACCCAAGGGGCGGGATGGGGCACCGGGGAGCTGTTTTTT

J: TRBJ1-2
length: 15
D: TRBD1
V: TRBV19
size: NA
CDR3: CASSAPGQGIYGYTF
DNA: TGTGCCAGTAGTGCTCCGGGACAGGGGATTTATGGCTACACCTTC

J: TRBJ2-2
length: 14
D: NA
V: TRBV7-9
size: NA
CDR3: CASSQYRDTGELFF
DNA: TGTGCCAGCAGTCAATATAGGGACACCGGGGAGCTGTTTTTT

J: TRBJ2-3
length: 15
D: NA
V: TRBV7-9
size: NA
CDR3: CASSFEVRGTDTQYF
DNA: TGTGCCAGCAGCTTTGAAGTCAGGGGCACAGATACGCAGTATTTT

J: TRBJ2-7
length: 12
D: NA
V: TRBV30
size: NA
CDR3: CAWSVGSYEQYF
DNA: TGTGCCTGGAGTGTGGGATCCTACGAGCAGTACTTC

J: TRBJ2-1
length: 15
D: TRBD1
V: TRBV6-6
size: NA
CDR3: CASSAQGAAYNEQFF
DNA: TGTGCCAGCAGTGCCCAGGGGGCGGCCTACAATGAGCAGTTCTTC

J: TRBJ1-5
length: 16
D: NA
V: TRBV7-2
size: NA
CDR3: CASSLSVTDSNQPQHF
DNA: TGTGCCAGCAGCTTATCTGTGACGGATAGCAATCAGCCCCAGCATTTT

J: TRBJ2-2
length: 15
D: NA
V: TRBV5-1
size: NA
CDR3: CASSLQWANTGELFF
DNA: TGCGCCAGCAGCTTGCAGTGGGCGAACACCGGGGAGCTGTTTTTT

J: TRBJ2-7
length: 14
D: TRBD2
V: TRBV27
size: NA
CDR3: CASGPTSASYEQYF
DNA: TGTGCCAGCGGCCCGACTAGCGCCTCCTACGAGCAGTACTTC

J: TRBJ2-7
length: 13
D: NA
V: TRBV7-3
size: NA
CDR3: CASSLTGMGEQYF
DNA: TGTGCCAGCAGCTTAACGGGGATGGGGGAGCAGTACTTC

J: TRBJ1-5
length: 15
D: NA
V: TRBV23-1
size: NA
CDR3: CASSQSLKGRQPQHF
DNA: TGCGCCAGCAGTCAATCCCTCAAGGGGAGGCAGCCCCAGCATTTT